The rows below give T cell receptor beta chains drawn from one sample of a study of regulatory T cells in long-lasting Graves disease. A single record per CDR3 protein comes from TCRdb applying MiXCR to the multiplex PCR reads. The data hold a few hundred thousand distinct CDR3 sequences, with approximately 16% observed a single time. These data are also associated with another study on T cells in Graves' hyperthyroidism and ophthalmopathy.

The source was peripheral blood mononuclear cells (PBMCs), collected at new diagnosis, from a patient treated with antithyroid drugs. The receptors were sampled from a man aged 40-49 years with Graves disease. Both conserved end residues are part of each CDR3. Where a row states a size, it is once, few, many or the class of an expanded clone; other rows omit it.

TRBV18,-,14,TRBJ1-5,CASSPVHGDQPQHF
TRBV24-1,few,12,TRBJ2-1,CATMDRQAEQFF
TRBV7-2,once,14,TRBJ2-7,CASSPISGNYEQYF
TRBV7-6,many,13,TRBJ1-1,CASSEGQNTEAFF
TRBV2,many,14,TRBJ2-7,CASSEGGRVYEQYF
TRBV4-2,-,16,TRBJ2-2,CASSRLPGQGAGELFF
TRBV28,many,12,TRBJ1-1,CASGEGGAEAFF
TRBV27,few,17,TRBJ1-6,CASSLWARKNYNSPLHF
TRBV3-1,few,16,TRBJ2-5,CASSQGGQGRQETQYF
TRBV9,once,15,TRBJ2-5,CASSSWTGKGETQYF
TRBV12-3/TRBV12-4,-,15,TRBJ2-1,CASSRGLAGVREQFF
TRBV7-2,-,15,TRBJ2-6,CASSFLWPGANVLTF
TRBV7-9,-,17,TRBJ2-7,CASSLAWGRQGSGEQYF
TRBV27,many,15,TRBJ2-7,CASSLETGTTYEQYF
TRBV20-1,few,19,TRBJ1-6,CSARLQGEKLRSYNSPLHF
TRBV7-6,few,14,TRBJ2-1,CASSLGDGFGEQFF
TRBV6-2/TRBV6-3,-,15,TRBJ2-4,CASSWDSGNQNIQYF
TRBV5-1,-,14,TRBJ1-2,CASSLNRGENGYTF
TRBV12-3/TRBV12-4,many,13,TRBJ1-1,CASAIQGVSEAFF
TRBV4-2,-,16,TRBJ1-6,CASSQGKLGVNSPLHF
TRBV20-1,many,15,TRBJ1-5,CSARDPGRWIQPQHF
TRBV12-3/TRBV12-4,many,14,TRBJ2-3,CASSPTASVDTQYF
TRBV7-3,many,15,TRBJ2-2,CASSSGTSNTGELFF
TRBV7-6,many,16,TRBJ2-3,CASAPRDRGSGDTQYF